This T cell receptor (beta chain) was identified in a study of T-cell memory formation after mild COVID-19. With constant-segment primers, 5'RACE yielded cDNA libraries of TCR alpha and TCR beta that carried sample barcodes and UMIs. TCRdb re-called the 5' RACE reads through MiXCR, storing one row per CDR3 protein. The sample consists of 550,000 to 650,000 distinct CDR3 sequences, roughly a sixth of them appearing once. V shed 3 bases and J 2 bases; nucleotides not matched to a gene: 15. The V gene's germline CDR1 is SGHRS and CDR2 YFSETQ. This CDR3 is built from 19 residues. Input material: PBMCs or a T cell subset sorted from them (not recorded which). The chain combines TRBV5-1 with TRBJ2-2; 8 nucleotides line up with TRBD2. This receptor was taken from an adult woman who had mild COVID-19 (a few samples of this study predate the infection). Cell type and time point are not known. CDR3 in amino acids: CASSSRNRIAGLNTGELFF. DNA of the CDR3: TGCGCCAGCAGCTCTCGTAACCGAATAGCGGGACTCAACACCGGGGAGCTGTTTTTT.